This record looks at one TCR beta chain sequence and its context. The antigen is undetermined. This sample stems from a study of cytomegalovirus exposure and HLA in healthy donors. Whole-study results and caveats: Researchers left out some V segments, among them TRBV6-2 and TRBV6-3, as indistinguishable. Using a false discovery rate of 0.05, a later analysis showed that 15,000 to 20,000 TCR beta sequences were associated with HLA alleles.

Trimming left V 5 bases short and J 7 bases short, with 15 bases between. CDR1 is MNHNY, CDR2 SVGAGI, per germline (reference sequence). The CDR3 extends over 13 amino acids. The primer mix had 60 Vbeta and 13 Jbeta primers. Method: immunoSEQ multiplex PCR; TCRdb's copy keeps in-frame clones and lacks some. The profile shows some 150,000 clones, about 85% of them singletons. The sample taken for sequencing was PBMCs. The rearrangement uses TRBV6-6 and TRBJ2-7; a weak D match, TRBD2 (5 bases). The origin of this receptor is a woman aged 18-30 years in good health and CMV-seronegative. This CDR3 is CASSPDWASEQYF. The CDR3 DNA sequence: TGTGCCAGCAGTCCGGACTGGGCGTCTGAGCAGTACTTC.